Each of the 16 T cell receptor beta chains below was sequenced from the same sample in a study of OX40 agonist ivuxolimab in advanced cancers. Assay: immunoSEQ multiplex PCR; the TCRdb copy retains only in-frame clones and omits some. The table shows 50,000 or so clones, with 70% to 90% occurring only once. The sequencing here drew on CD4+ or CD8+ T cells sorted from blood, taken in a trial of the OX40 agonist ivuxolimab. The source of these receptors is an adult with an advanced solid tumor such as melanoma, head and neck, liver or kidney cancer.

The rearrangement links TRBV19 to TRBJ2-1, with D unresolved. There are 13 residues in the CDR3. Germline loops: CDR1 LNHDA, CDR2 SQIVND (reference sequence). Trimming stripped 5 bases from V and 7 bases from J, with 12 bases between. The CDR3 DNA sequence: TGTGCCAGTAGTGTGGGCCTTACGAATGAGCAGTTCTTC. Translated, it gives CASSVGLTNEQFF.

The CDR3 DNA reads TGTGCCATCAGTGAGAGCGGGAGGCCAGATACGCAGTATTTT. Its translation: CAISESGRPDTQYF. This chain joins TRBV10-3 and TRBJ2-3; TRBD2 agrees at 9 bases. There are 14 residues in the CDR3. Germline values: CDR1 ENHRY, CDR2 SYGVKD. V trimming: 2 bases; J trimming: 4 bases; junction bases outside the gene matches: 1.

The chain is built from TRBV18 and TRBJ2-3; D is uncertain. Trimming took off 3 bases at V and 5 bases at J, with 15 bases between the two ends. The CDR3 is made up of 15 amino acids. Looked up from germline, CDR1 is KGHSH and CDR2 is LQKENI. DNA for the CDR3: TGTGCCAGCTCACCCACGGCCATAACCAGAGATACGCAGTATTTT. Translating gives CASSPTAITRDTQYF.

The chain recombines TRBV4-3 with TRBJ2-3; maybe TRBD1 (6 bases). Germline-derived CDR1 and CDR2 are LGHNA and YSLEER. V was shortened by 2 bases and J by 5 bases, with 14 bases between the two germline ends. CDR3 length: 15 amino acids. CDR3 sequence: CASSQQGFREDTQYF. The DNA of the CDR3 is TGCGCCAGCAGCCAACAGGGGTTCAGGGAAGATACGCAGTATTTT.

The chain carries TRBV5-1 and TRBJ1-1; D call uncertain. Germline-derived CDR1 and CDR2 are SGHRS and YFSETQ. The CDR3 consists of 14 residues. V was clipped by 2 bases and J by 0 bases, with 8 bases between them. CDR3 region: CASSFRGMNTEAFF. For the CDR3, the DNA is TGCGCCAGCAGCTTCCGTGGAATGAACACTGAAGCTTTCTTT.

The rearrangement links TRBV30 to TRBJ2-5, with a weak D call TRBD1 (5 bases). The CDR3 consists of 13 residues. Per the germline V gene, CDR1 is GTSNPN and CDR2 is SVGIG (reference sequence). Trimming took off 3 bases at V and 2 bases at J, with 10 bases between the two ends. CDR3 region: CAWSPGQQETQYF. In nucleotides, the CDR3 is TGTGCCTGGAGCCCAGGGCAACAAGAGACCCAGTACTTC.

V usage is TRBV2 and J usage is TRBJ2-7; 8 nucleotides align to TRBD1. CDR1 is SNHLY, CDR2 FYNNEI, per germline. This CDR3 spans 13 amino acids. The J segment lost 6 bases and the V segment lost 4 bases, leaving 5 bases of the junction unmatched. As DNA, the CDR3 is TGTGCCAGCAGTGCGGGACAGGACTCCGAGCAGTACTTC. Translation gives CASSAGQDSEQYF.

This clone has just one count. V usage is TRBV25-1 and J usage is TRBJ2-1; TRBD2 agrees at 10 bases. The CDR3 totals 18 residues. CDR1 is MGHDK, CDR2 SYGVNS, per germline. Unmatched junction bases numbered 14, after V lost 5 bases and J lost 4 bases. Written as DNA, the CDR3 is TGTGCCAGCAGTTCACAATTGAGCGGGAGGGAGGGGTACAATGAGCAGTTCTTC. The encoded protein is CASSSQLSGREGYNEQFF.

CDR3 protein: CASSRGSAAIYEQYF. CDR3 DNA: TGTGCCAGCAGCCGGGGTAGTGCCGCGATCTACGAGCAGTACTTC. The chain recombines TRBV5-4 with TRBJ2-7, with D possibly being TRBD2 (5 bases). CDR3 size: 15 residues. Germline V CDR1 and CDR2: SGHNT, YYREEE (reference sequence). V lost 4 bases and J 3 bases, leaving 17 bases between the germline ends.

The chain joins TRBV7-2 to TRBJ1-6, with D uncertain. Trimming took off 1 base at V and 5 bases at J, with 9 bases between the two ends. CDR1 and CDR2 (germline): SGHTA, FQGNSA. The CDR3 covers 15 residues. In nucleotides, the CDR3 is TGTGCCAGCAGCTTAGGGGCCAGCAATAATTCACCCCTCCACTTT. It is translated as CASSLGASNNSPLHF. Full variable domain (outside the CDR3, taken from reference TRBV7-2 and TRBJ1-6): GAGVSQSPSNKVTEKGKDVELRCDPISGHTALYWYRQSLGQGLEFLIYFQGNSAPDKSGLPSDRFSAERTGGSVSTLTIQRTQQEDSAVYLCASSLGASNNSPLHFGNGTRLTVT.

This clone is a singleton in its sample. The gene calls are TRBV15 and TRBJ2-1; D unresolved. Between the trimmed V and J ends, which lost 1 base and 10 bases, there was a span of 8 bases. Germline CDR1 is LNHNV and CDR2 is YYDKDF (reference sequence). The CDR3 is made up of 12 amino acids. CDR3 sequence (DNA): TGTGCCACCAGCAGAGGATCCCAGGAGCAGTTCTTC. It translates to CATSRGSQEQFF.

The V call is TRBV19, the J call TRBJ1-5, with 9 bases that match TRBD1. Per the germline V gene, CDR1 is LNHDA and CDR2 is SQIVND (reference sequence). This CDR3 is 15 amino acids long. J gave up 4 bases and V 7 bases, and 8 bases lay outside the gene matches. CDR3 region: CASKGTGPSNQPQHF. CDR3 coding DNA: TGTGCCAGTAAAGGGACAGGGCCCTCAAATCAGCCCCAGCATTTT.

V and J are TRBV30 and TRBJ2-1; tentative D call: TRBD2 (5 bases). The CDR3 totals 11 residues. The ends were cut back, 4 bases at V and 9 bases at J, with 10 bases in the middle. Germline-derived CDR1 and CDR2 are GTSNPN and SVGIG (reference sequence). This chain's CDR3 is CAWNEGLEQFF. The DNA for the CDR3 is TGTGCCTGGAACGAGGGTCTTGAGCAGTTCTTC.

This clone was counted a single time. This chain links TRBV9 with TRBJ2-1, with D uncertain. V was cut by 0 bases and J by 3 bases, with 10 bases left in between. CDR1 and CDR2 (germline): SGDLS, YYNGEE. This CDR3 contains 15 residues. Written as DNA, the CDR3 is TGTGCCAGCAGCGTAGATGGTGCCCACTACAATGAGCAGTTCTTC. As protein: CASSVDGAHYNEQFF.

V gene TRBV2 combines with J gene TRBJ2-7; 7 positions match TRBD1. The trim removed 6 bases at V and 0 bases at J, leaving 2 bases unmatched. Germline CDR1 reads SNHLY; CDR2 reads FYNNEI. The CDR3 has 13 amino acids. CDR3 sequence reads: CASRGDSSYEQYF. The CDR3 DNA follows: TGTGCCAGCAGGGGGGACAGCTCCTACGAGCAGTACTTC. The whole variable domain, filled in from reference TRBV2 and TRBJ2-7, reads EPEVTQTPSHQVTQMGQEVILRCVPISNHLYFYWYRQILGQKVEFLVSFYNNEISEKSEIFDDQFSVERPDGSNFTLKIRSTKLEDSAMYFCASRGDSSYEQYFGPGTRLTVT.

The chain recombines TRBV6-5 with TRBJ2-2, with TRBD1 matching 7 bases. Germline loops: CDR1 MNHEY, CDR2 SVGAGI. J lost 8 bases, V lost 7 bases, and 10 bases had no gene match. This CDR3 has 14 amino acids. CDR3 nucleotides: TGTGCCAGCACAGGGGGAGTGATCGAAGGGGAGCTGTTTTTT. Its protein product is CASTGGVIEGELFF.